This T cell receptor beta chain comes out of a study of CD8 T cells in Susac syndrome. Reverse transcription used about 0.45 to 1 ug RNA and random hexamers. immunoSEQ multiplex PCR amplified TCR beta CDR3 across 54 Vbeta, 13 Jbeta. TCRdb fed the immunoSEQ multiplex PCR reads into MiXCR, producing one record per CDR3 protein. This sample has 250,000 to 300,000 distinct CDR3 sequences, with 70% to 90% found just once. Details on this clonotype: Its matching antigen is unknown.

Trimming removed 0 bases from V and 4 bases from J; junction bases left unmatched: 5. CDR1 MDHEN and CDR2 SYDVKM come from the germline V gene. The CDR3 length is 15 residues. Whole-study results and caveats: The TCR sequencing and HLA analysis in the study involved a relatively small number of individuals, as the study acknowledged.

Sequencing of TCR beta was undertaken in CD8+ and CD4+ T cells derived from blood. Through negative isolation, CD4+ and CD8+ T cells were obtained, while TEMRA cells were enriched using FACS. The receptor was isolated from a human donor with multiple sclerosis. V is TRBV28 and J is TRBJ1-2, with TRBD1 matching 7 bases. Input material: CD8+ T cells from PBMCs. The CDR3 loop is CASSLCLTGCYGYTF. CDR3 bases: TGTGCCAGCAGTTTATGTCTGACAGGGTGCTATGGCTACACCTTC.